Below are 19 T cell receptor beta chains sequenced from a single sample in a study of cytomegalovirus exposure and HLA in healthy donors. PCR employed 60 Vbeta and 13 Jbeta primers. The repertoire was sequenced with immunoSEQ multiplex PCR; TCRdb's copy has only in-frame clones and lacks some. The sample shows approximately 120,000 clones, approximately 75% of them seen only once. The sample was PBMCs. All receptors come from a man aged 30-40 years in good health and CMV-seronegative.

The rearrangement joins TRBV5-1 to TRBJ1-3; TRBD1 agrees at 9 bases. J lost 2 bases, V lost 0 bases, and 6 bases had no gene match. This CDR3 is 17 amino acids long. CDR1 is SGHRS and CDR2 is YFSETQ in the germline V gene. The CDR3 bases are TGCGCCAGCAGCTTGGGCGGGACAGGGAACGCTGGAAACACCATATATTTT. Translated: CASSLGGTGNAGNTIYF.

This rearrangement joins TRBV19 to TRBJ2-7; D gene ambiguous. V lost 1 base and J lost 1, with 8 bases in between. The CDR3 sequence is 14 residues long. Germline V lookup: CDR1 LNHDA, CDR2 SQIVND (reference sequence). CDR3 loop: CASSIGGSSYEQYF. The CDR3 DNA reads as TGTGCCAGTAGTATAGGTGGCAGTTCCTACGAGCAGTACTTC. Complete variable domain (other parts from reference TRBV19 and TRBJ2-7): DGGITQSPKYLFRKEGQNVTLSCEQNLNHDAMYWYRQDPGQGLRLIYYSQIVNDFQKGDIAEGYSVSREKKESFPLTVTSAQKNPTAFYLCASSIGGSSYEQYFGPGTRLTVT.

This rearrangement joins TRBV5-4 to TRBJ1-6; D unclear. In germline, CDR1 is SGHNT, CDR2 YYREEE (reference sequence). Trimming removed 4 bases at V and 9 bases at J, with 11 bases between. The CDR3 totals 13 residues. The CDR3 sequence: CASSQRGPSPLHF. CDR3 in DNA: TGTGCCAGCAGCCAGAGAGGGCCTTCACCCCTCCACTTT.

The rearrangement uses TRBV12-5 and TRBJ2-5; 10 bases match TRBD2. V lost 7 bases and J lost 3; bases outside the gene matches: 8. This CDR3 is 15 amino acids long. Germline CDR1 is LGHNT and CDR2 is FRNRAP. The CDR3 here is CASAVWLAGEETQYF. CDR3 DNA: TGTGCTAGTGCGGTGTGGCTAGCGGGGGAAGAGACCCAGTACTTC.

The chain uses TRBV5-1 and TRBJ1-4; 11 bases line up with TRBD1. The junction had 7 bases not matched to a gene; V was cut back by 2 bases and J by 10 bases. Germline V lookup: CDR1 SGHRS, CDR2 YFSETQ. This CDR3 is 15 amino acids long. The CDR3 region has the DNA TGCGCCAGCAGCTTCTCGGGACAGGGGGAGGGAAAACTGTTTTTT. Translating it yields CASSFSGQGEGKLFF.

This clone came up once. The genes are TRBV6-1 and TRBJ2-3, with TRBD2 as a possible D gene (6 bases). Between the trimmed V and J ends, which lost 6 bases and 4 bases, there was a span of 17 bases. Per the germline V gene, CDR1 is MNHNS and CDR2 is SASEGT. The CDR3 loop spans 15 amino acids. The CDR3 reads CASSVPQGGPDTQYF. The CDR3 DNA is TGTGCCAGCAGCGTACCTCAGGGAGGTCCAGATACGCAGTATTTT.

This clone was detected only a few times. The chain links TRBV6-5 to TRBJ1-1, with D possibly TRBD1 on 5 matching bases. The length of the CDR3 is 14 residues. Trimming took off 10 bases at V and 0 bases at J, with 15 bases between the two ends. CDR1 and CDR2 (germline): MNHEY, SVGAGI. The CDR3 DNA reads TGTGCCACAAGACAGTCCCCGGTGAACACTGAAGCTTTCTTT. Protein product: CATRQSPVNTEAFF.

V usage is TRBV5-1 and J usage is TRBJ1-2; no firm D call. Germline-derived CDR1 and CDR2 are SGHRS and YFSETQ. V lost 0 bases, J lost 6 bases, and 9 bases lay in between. The CDR3 runs 13 residues. The CDR3 DNA sequence: TGCGCCAGCAGCTTGGGGCAAGAAAATGGCTACACCTTC. It yields the protein CASSLGQENGYTF.

The J gene is TRBJ1-2, the V gene TRBV6-5; the match to TRBD1 covers 7 bases. Trimming cost V 5 bases and J 9 bases; bases outside gene matches: 6. The CDR3 is 12 amino acids. Germline loops: CDR1 MNHEY, CDR2 SVGAGI. Written as DNA, the CDR3 is TGTGCCAGCAGTCCCCGACAGGGAAGCTACACCTTC. Protein: CASSPRQGSYTF.

The rearrangement links TRBV28 to TRBJ2-7; 9 positions agree with TRBD1. CDR1 and CDR2 from the germline V gene are MDHEN and SYDVKM. This CDR3 comprises 15 residues. V gave up 6 bases and J gave up 3 bases; unmatched junction bases: 9. The CDR3 reads CASSPDLTGGYEQYF. The CDR3 DNA sequence: TGTGCCAGCAGCCCTGACCTGACAGGGGGCTACGAGCAGTACTTC.

J is TRBJ2-5 and V is TRBV7-9; D is uncertain. Between the trimmed V and J ends, which lost 0 bases and 1 base, there was a span of 9 bases. Germline lookup yields CDR1 SEHNR and CDR2 FQNEAQ (reference sequence). The CDR3 sequence is 15 residues long. The CDR3 DNA is TGTGCCAGCAGCTTAGCGAGAGTGTCCCAAGAGACCCAGTACTTC. Protein: CASSLARVSQETQYF.

This clone was counted once. This sequence joins TRBV5-4 and TRBJ2-1; D uncertain. There are 14 residues in the CDR3. Germline V CDR1 and CDR2: SGHNT, YYREEE (reference sequence). V lost 4 bases, J lost 5 bases, and 13 bases lay in between. This chain's CDR3 is CASSPPSADNEQFF. CDR3 coding DNA: TGTGCCAGCAGCCCCCCGAGCGCGGACAATGAGCAGTTCTTC. Combining the CDR3 with reference TRBV5-4 and TRBJ2-1 gives the whole variable domain ETGVTQSPTHLIKTRGQQVTLRCSSQSGHNTVSWYQQALGQGPQFIFQYYREEENGRGNFPPRFSGLQFPNYSSELNVNALELDDSALYLCASSPPSADNEQFFGPGTRLTVL.

This clone has just a few counts. This chain joins TRBV4-3 and TRBJ2-7; TRBD2 matches 14 bases. The CDR3 runs 15 residues. Trimming removed 4 bases from V and 5 bases from J; junction bases left unmatched: 4. Looked up from germline, CDR1 is LGHNA and CDR2 is YSLEER. CDR3 nucleotides: TGCGCCAGCAGCCCGGGACTAGCGGGGGTTAACGAGCAGTACTTC. It is translated as CASSPGLAGVNEQYF.

The chain employs TRBV4-2 and TRBJ2-5; 9 bases map to TRBD1. The DNA matches TRBJ2-7 better at its end, which makes the J call doubtful. This CDR3 has 14 residues. Germline loops: CDR1 LGHNA, CDR2 YNFKEQ. The DNA for the CDR3 is TGTGCCAGCAGCCAAGGTGGACAGGGGTACGAGCAGTACTTC. It specifies CASSQGGQGYEQYF.

J is TRBJ2-7 and V is TRBV27; 7 nucleotides match TRBD2. Trimming at V came to 5 bases and at J to 5 bases, leaving 9 bases not matched to a gene. The CDR3 runs 14 residues. CDR1 is MNHEY and CDR2 is SMNVEV in the germline V gene (reference sequence). CDR3 protein: CASSRPGRIHEQYF. As DNA, the CDR3 is TGTGCCAGCAGTCGTCCCGGGAGGATCCACGAGCAGTACTTC.

This clone was recorded once. The chain's CDR3 is CASSTPTGRNYGYTF. In nucleotides, the CDR3 is TGTGCCAGCAGTACCCCGACAGGGCGGAACTATGGCTACACCTTC. The chain links TRBV28 to TRBJ1-2; TRBD1 matches at 7 bases. This CDR3 has 15 residues. Trimming removed 5 bases from V and 2 bases from J; junction bases left unmatched: 8. CDR1 MDHEN and CDR2 SYDVKM come from the germline V gene.

The sample holds a few counts of this clone. The V call is TRBV5-6, the J call TRBJ2-7; maybe TRBD2 (5 bases). Trimming shortened V by 1 base and J by 3 bases, and 5 bases separated the two germline ends. There are 12 residues in the CDR3. From germline, CDR1 is SGHDT and CDR2 YYEEEE. CDR3 coding DNA: TGTGCCAGCAGCTTGACTAGCTACGAGCAGTACTTC. Residues: CASSLTSYEQYF.

The chain uses TRBV4-1 and TRBJ2-7; a possible D gene is TRBD2 (6 bases). This CDR3 contains 15 residues. The germline V gene has CDR1 MGHRA and CDR2 YSYEKL. Trimming shortened V by 3 bases and J by 1 base, and 13 bases separated the two germline ends. CDR3: CASSHTGDSSYEQYF. Written as DNA, the CDR3 is TGCGCCAGCAGCCACACGGGGGACTCATCCTACGAGCAGTACTTC.

The V and J genes are TRBV11-3 and TRBJ2-1; perhaps TRBD2 as D (6 bases). The CDR3 has 15 residues. Germline V gives CDR1 SGHNT, CDR2 YENEEA. V was pared by 6 bases and J by 8 bases, with 20 bases between. CDR3 sequence: CASSQTHDPSDEQFF. The CDR3 DNA reads as TGTGCCAGCAGTCAAACCCATGACCCTAGCGATGAGCAGTTCTTC.